This is a list of T cell receptor beta chains from one sample in a study of shared clonotypes between healthy human individuals. The assay was immunoSEQ multiplex PCR, and TCRdb's table has in-frame clones only and misses some. The sample gives 700,000 or so clones, 55% to 75% of which show up once; roughly 1.8% is in the top ten. Material for sequencing was memory CD4+ T cells sorted from blood. The receptors were gathered from a woman aged 30 to 39 in good health. CDR3s include the opening cysteine and the closing phenylalanine or tryptophan. D genes are given only for firm matches. Rows may omit the clone size; those that give it use once, few, many or a size class.

>.|TRBJ2-2|.|TRBV25-1
TGTGCCACCGGCCCCCGGACCGGGGCTGAGAACACCGGGGAGCTGTTTTTT
CATGPRTGAENTGELFF
>.|TRBJ1-1|.|TRBV5-4
TGTGCCAGCAGCTTGTTTGGAGGGAGAACTGAAGCTTTCTTT
CASSLFGGRTEAFF
>TRBD1|TRBJ2-5|few|TRBV27
TGTGCCAGCGGGGCAACAGGGGGCCAAGAGACCCAGTACTTC
CASGATGGQETQYF
>.|TRBJ1-4|.|TRBV6-5
TGTGCCAGCAGGACGAACGTTGCAACTAATGAAAAACTGTTTTTT
CASRTNVATNEKLFF
>.|TRBJ1-2|.|TRBV7-8
TGTGCCAGCAGCCCAAGTCCGACGTCCCTCTATGGCTACACCTTC
CASSPSPTSLYGYTF
>.|TRBJ2-2|.|TRBV5-1
TGCGCCAGCAGAAAGGACCGGGCGAACACCGGGGAGCTGTTTTTT
CASRKDRANTGELFF
>.|TRBJ1-1|.|TRBV5-8
TGTGCCAGCAGCTCCGGGGGTAGGGGTGAAGCTTTCTTT
CASSSGGRGEAFF
>.|TRBJ2-5|many|TRBV19
TGTGCCAGTAGTATGGCCACTACGATCCAAGAGACCCAGTACTTC
CASSMATTIQETQYF
>.|TRBJ1-1|.|TRBV6-5
TGTGCCAGCAGCCCACTGGATTGGAGGGACACTGAAGCTTTCTTT
CASSPLDWRDTEAFF
>.|TRBJ1-1|.|TRBV19
TGTGCCAGTAGCCTCCTTAGCGAGGGTAGCACTGAAGCTTTCTTT
CASSLLSEGSTEAFF
>TRBD1|TRBJ2-7|.|TRBV11-2
TGTGCCAGCAGCCAGTCGACAGGGGTCGGCGAGCAGTACTTC
CASSQSTGVGEQYF
>TRBD1|TRBJ2-1|.|TRBV30
TGTGCCGGAAGGGCCGGGACAGGGGGGTTACTCTCCTACAATGAGCAGTTCTTC
CAGRAGTGGLLSYNEQFF
>.|TRBJ2-7|.|TRBV11-2
TGTGCCAGCACTAGGGATCTCTCCTACGAGCAGTACTTC
CASTRDLSYEQYF
>TRBD1|TRBJ2-6|.|TRBV6-1
TGTGCCAGCAGTGATACTGGCAGGGGGCTATCTGGGGCCAACGTCCTGACTTTC
CASSDTGRGLSGANVLTF
>.|TRBJ2-2|once|TRBV5-4
TGTGCCAGCACCCGCTCGGCCGCGGGTACCGGGGAGCTGTTTTTT
CASTRSAAGTGELFF
>.|TRBJ2-2|once|TRBV6-5
TGTGCCAGCAGTTACGGCAGTTTAAACACCGGGGAGCTGTTTTTT
CASSYGSLNTGELFF
>TRBD1|TRBJ1-4|.|TRBV27
TGTGCCAGCAGCTCGGACAGGGGACTTGAAAAACTGTTTTTT
CASSSDRGLEKLFF
>.|TRBJ1-1|.|TRBV7-2
TGTGCCAGCAGCTTTTACGGCGATGCAGCTTTCTTT
CASSFYGDAAFF
>TRBD1|TRBJ1-5|.|TRBV2
TGTGCCAGCAAGGGGGAACAGGGGGCATCTCAGCCCCAGCATTTT
CASKGEQGASQPQHF
>.|TRBJ2-7|.|TRBV7-9
TGTGCCAGCAGCGCGCAGACAGTTACGGACTCGGGGCAGTACTTC
CASSAQTVTDSGQYF
>TRBD1|TRBJ1-2|.|TRBV19
TGTGCCAGTAGCCCTACGCCGGGACAGGGTTTGTATGGCTACACCTTC
CASSPTPGQGLYGYTF
>TRBD1|TRBJ2-5|.|TRBV5-6
TGTGCCAGCAGCGGGATGACAGGGGTTGGTGAGACCCAGTACTTC
CASSGMTGVGETQYF
>.|TRBJ2-7|few|TRBV27
TGTGCCAGCAGAGGACATAGCTCCTACGAGCAGTACTTC
CASRGHSSYEQYF
>.|TRBJ2-3|many|TRBV19
TGTGCCAGTAGTATACAGTCCGGCTGGGGGAGTGCAGATACGCAGTATTTT
CASSIQSGWGSADTQYF
>.|TRBJ2-1|.|TRBV14
TGTGCCAGCAGCCCTCAGACGGGCTCCTACAATGAGCAGTTCTTC
CASSPQTGSYNEQFF
>.|TRBJ2-7|.|TRBV19
TGTGCCAGTAGTATCCGAGGAAGAGGCTCCTACGAGCAGTACTTC
CASSIRGRGSYEQYF
>TRBD1|TRBJ1-4|.|TRBV4-2
TGTGCCAGCAGCTTATTAACGGTCAATTCCGGGACAGGGTTTGAAAAACTGCTTTTT
CASSLLTVNSGTGFEKLLF
>.|TRBJ1-3|.|TRBV11-3
TGTGCCAGCAGCTTGTATTCCTTCTCTGGAAACACCATATATTTT
CASSLYSFSGNTIYF
>.|TRBJ2-7|.|TRBV4-2
TGTGCCAGCAGCCAAGTCGGGGGCAACTCCTACGAGCAGTACTTC
CASSQVGGNSYEQYF